A single sample is the source of the 15 T cell receptor beta chains below, sequenced in a study of T cells in Graves' hyperthyroidism and ophthalmopathy. Amplification of TCR beta CDR3 regions used RNA as the template. Using the HTBI primer set, a first-round RT-PCR was run on the TCR CDR3. TCRdb reprocessed the multiplex PCR reads with MiXCR, giving one entry per CDR3 protein. Of 600,000 to 650,000 distinct CDR3 sequences in the sample, less than 25% were seen once. Sequencing input: blood. The receptor set was obtained from a man aged 25-40 years with Graves' ophthalmopathy.

Only a few counts were recorded for this clonotype. The rearrangement uses TRBV7-9 and TRBJ2-6; 7 bases map to TRBD1. This CDR3 has 18 residues. Germline CDR1 and CDR2: SEHNR and FQNEAQ (reference sequence). The trim removed 4 bases at V and 0 bases at J, leaving 9 bases unmatched. Here the CDR3 DNA reads TGTGCCAGCAGCTCCGGACAGGTCGGGCCCTCTGGGGCCAACGTCCTGACTTTC. Translated, it gives CASSSGQVGPSGANVLTF.

The genes are TRBV7-9 and TRBJ1-4; tentative D call: TRBD1 (5 bases). This CDR3 is built from 15 residues. Per the germline V gene, CDR1 is SEHNR and CDR2 is FQNEAQ (reference sequence). Trimming stripped 6 bases from V and 6 bases from J, with 17 bases between. The CDR3 DNA reads as TGTGCCAGCAGTCCCGCGTGGGGCGCCGATGAAAAACTGTTTTTT. This encodes CASSPAWGADEKLFF.

The genes are TRBV5-1 and TRBJ2-7; D perhaps matches TRBD2 (6 bases). In germline, CDR1 is SGHRS, CDR2 YFSETQ. CDR3 length: 13 residues. Trimming removed 3 bases from V and 7 bases from J, with 14 bases in between. This CDR3 is CASSWPGLGEQYF. CDR3 coding DNA: TGCGCCAGCAGCTGGCCGGGACTCGGGGAGCAGTACTTC.

The V gene is TRBV25-1, the J gene TRBJ1-2; no definite D call. Germline V gives CDR1 MGHDK, CDR2 SYGVNS. Trimming cost V 0 bases and J 4 bases, with 6 bases left between them. The CDR3 totals 13 residues. This CDR3 reads CASSEYNGYGYTF. CDR3 nucleotides: TGTGCCAGCAGTGAATACAACGGCTATGGCTACACCTTC.

The genes are TRBV5-5 and TRBJ2-7, with D perhaps matching TRBD2 (5 bases). The CDR3 runs to 14 residues. V was trimmed by 4 bases and J by 0 bases, leaving 11 bases between them. From germline, CDR1 is SGHKS and CDR2 YYEKEE (reference sequence). CDR3 protein: CASSIFGVSYEQYF. CDR3 nucleotide sequence: TGTGCCAGCAGCATCTTCGGGGTCTCCTACGAGCAGTACTTC.

This clonotype has only a few counts. The rearrangement joins TRBV12-3 or TRBV12-4 to TRBJ2-5; no reliable D call. The CDR3 loop spans 14 amino acids. The ends were cut back, 2 bases at V and 0 bases at J, with 7 bases in the middle. For the CDR3, the DNA is TGTGCCAGCAGTTTACTGGAGAACCAAGAGACCCAGTACTTC. Its protein is CASSLLENQETQYF.

The rearrangement joins TRBV5-4 to TRBJ1-3; the D is unclear. Germline-derived CDR1 and CDR2 are SGHNT and YYREEE (reference sequence). Trimming shortened V by 1 base and J by 2 bases, and 7 bases separated the two germline ends. The CDR3 extends over 14 amino acids. CDR3 amino acids: CASSLTGPGNTIYF. CDR3 coding DNA: TGTGCCAGCAGCTTGACCGGGCCTGGAAACACCATATATTTT.

The DNA for the CDR3 is TGTGCCAGCAGCTCCCGGGACAGGGGGACCGAGCAGTACTTC. Amino acid sequence: CASSSRDRGTEQYF. The chain couples TRBV5-6 to TRBJ2-7, with 11 bases that match TRBD1. Germline CDR1 reads SGHDT; CDR2 reads YYEEEE. The CDR3 is made up of 14 amino acids. With 3 bases clipped from V and 6 bases from J, the junction kept 5 bases outside the gene matches.

This clonotype was seen more than once but under ten times. The J gene is TRBJ1-5, the V gene TRBV28; no definite D call. Per the germline V gene, CDR1 is MDHEN and CDR2 is SYDVKM. The CDR3 is 14 amino acids. V shed 3 bases and J shed 3 bases, with 9 bases lying between them. The CDR3 DNA follows: TGTGCCAGCAGTTTCGGGCAAATCAATCAGCCCCAGCATTTT. It translates to CASSFGQINQPQHF.

This chain links TRBV6-9 with TRBJ1-1; D may be TRBD1 (5 bases). Looked up from germline, CDR1 is MNHGY and CDR2 is SVAAGI. The ends were cut back, 5 bases at V and 4 bases at J, with 14 bases in the middle. The length of the CDR3 is 14 residues. The CDR3 region has the DNA TGTGCCAGCAGTAATCCGGGGGGAGGCACTGAAGCTTTCTTT. Translation: CASSNPGGGTEAFF.

The chain's CDR3 is CATKGSHEQYF. For the CDR3, the DNA is TGTGCCACAAAGGGTTCCCACGAGCAGTACTTC. V is TRBV10-3 and J is TRBJ2-7; D is ambiguous. The V gene lost 10 bases and the J gene lost 5 bases, with 12 bases spanning the gap. The CDR3 extends over 11 amino acids. Germline V gives CDR1 ENHRY, CDR2 SYGVKD.

This clonotype came up a few times. The chain is built from TRBV29-1 and TRBJ2-4; 7 nucleotides align to TRBD1. The CDR3 is 14 amino acids. Germline lookup yields CDR1 SQVTM and CDR2 ANQGSEA. The V gene end was trimmed by 7 bases and the J gene end by 3 bases; junction bases not matched to a gene: 9. CDR3 in amino acids: CSAWDSGDKNIQYF. The CDR3 DNA reads as TGCAGCGCGTGGGACAGCGGCGACAAAAACATTCAGTACTTC.

As DNA, the CDR3 is TGTGCCAGCAGCCCCGGATTCGGGACCAGAAGCAATCAGCCCCAGCATTTT. This translates into CASSPGFGTRSNQPQHF. V gene TRBV2 combines with J gene TRBJ1-5, with D possibly matching TRBD1 (5 bases). Trimming took 6 bases from V and 1 from J, leaving 19 bases between them. The CDR3 covers 17 residues. Germline lookup yields CDR1 SNHLY and CDR2 FYNNEI. Full variable domain (outside the CDR3, taken from reference TRBV2 and TRBJ1-5): EPEVTQTPSHQVTQMGQEVILRCVPISNHLYFYWYRQILGQKVEFLVSFYNNEISEKSEIFDDQFSVERPDGSNFTLKIRSTKLEDSAMYFCASSPGFGTRSNQPQHFGDGTRLSIL.

This clonotype was counted between two and nine times. V and J are TRBV28 and TRBJ2-3, with D tentatively TRBD1 (5 bases). This CDR3 comprises 15 residues. In germline, CDR1 is MDHEN, CDR2 SYDVKM. V lost 1 base to trimming and J lost 2 bases, with 10 bases between them. This CDR3 reads CASSLSGINTDTQYF. The DNA of the CDR3 is TGTGCCAGCAGTTTATCAGGGATCAACACAGATACGCAGTATTTT. The whole variable domain, filled in from reference TRBV28 and TRBJ2-3, reads DVKVTQSSRYLVKRTGEKVFLECVQDMDHENMFWYRQDPGLGLRLIYFSYDVKMKEKGDIPEGYSVSREKKERFSLILESASTNQTSMYLCASSLSGINTDTQYFGPGTRLTVL.

V usage is TRBV28 and J usage is TRBJ1-5; D might be TRBD1 (6 bases). Germline values: CDR1 MDHEN, CDR2 SYDVKM. V lost 5 bases and J lost 3, with 11 bases in between. There are 14 residues in the CDR3. CDR3 coding DNA: TGTGCCAGCAGTCTGGGACAACCCAATCAGCCCCAGCATTTT. Amino acids: CASSLGQPNQPQHF.